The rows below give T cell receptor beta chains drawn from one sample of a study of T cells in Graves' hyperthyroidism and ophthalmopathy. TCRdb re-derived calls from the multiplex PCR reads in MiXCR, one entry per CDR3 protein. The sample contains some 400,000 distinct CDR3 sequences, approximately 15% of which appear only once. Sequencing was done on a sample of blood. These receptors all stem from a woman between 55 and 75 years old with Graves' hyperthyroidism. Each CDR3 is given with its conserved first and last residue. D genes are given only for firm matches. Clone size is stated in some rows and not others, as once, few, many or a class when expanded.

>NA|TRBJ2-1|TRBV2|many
TGTGCCAGCAGGGGGGCGGGACTATACAATGAGCAGTTCTTC
CASRGAGLYNEQFF
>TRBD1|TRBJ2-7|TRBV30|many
TGTGCCTGGAGTGTCGTGACAGGGTCTTTGCGGGAGCAGTACTTC
CAWSVVTGSLREQYF
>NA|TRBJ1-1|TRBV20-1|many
TGCAGTGCTAGAAGCAGCTACACCCGAGGGGCTTTCTTT
CSARSSYTRGAFF
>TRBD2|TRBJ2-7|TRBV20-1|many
TGCAGTGCTAGAAAGACTAGCGGGAGCACCTACGAGCAGTACTTC
CSARKTSGSTYEQYF
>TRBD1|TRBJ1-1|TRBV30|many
TGTGCCTCAAAGGGACAGGGGGTAGGGACTGAAGCTTTCTTT
CASKGQGVGTEAFF
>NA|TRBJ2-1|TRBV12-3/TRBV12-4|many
TGTGCCAGCATGGCGACGTCGGATGAGCAGTTCTTC
CASMATSDEQFF
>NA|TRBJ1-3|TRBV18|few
TGTGCCAGCTCACCCCAGGACCCTAGCTCTGGAAACACCATATATTTT
CASSPQDPSSGNTIYF
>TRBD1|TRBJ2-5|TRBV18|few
TGTGCCAGCTCACCCCGGGACAGGGGGGTTGAAGAGACCCAGTACTTC
CASSPRDRGVEETQYF
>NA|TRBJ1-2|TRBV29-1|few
TGCAGCGTTGCCCGGGGCGGCTATGGCTACACCTTC
CSVARGGYGYTF
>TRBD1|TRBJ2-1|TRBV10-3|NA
TGTGCCATCAGGGATAGGACAGGCTCCTACGATGAGCAGTTCTTC
CAIRDRTGSYDEQFF
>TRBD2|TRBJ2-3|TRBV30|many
TGTGCCTGCGGTCGGCGGGAGGCAGATACGCAGTATTTT
CACGRREADTQYF
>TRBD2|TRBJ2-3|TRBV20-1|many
TGCAGTGCTAGGTTTAGCGGGACCCAGTATTTT
CSARFSGTQYF
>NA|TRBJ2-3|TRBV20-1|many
TGCAGTGCTAGAGGGGGGATTAGCACAGATACGCAGTATTTT
CSARGGISTDTQYF
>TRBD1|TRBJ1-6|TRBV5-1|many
TGCGCCAGCAGCTTGGGACAGGGTGAACCCCTCCACTTT
CASSLGQGEPLHF
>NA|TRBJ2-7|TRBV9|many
TGTGCCAGCAGCGTAGTTGCCGTTTTGGGCGAGCAGTACTTC
CASSVVAVLGEQYF
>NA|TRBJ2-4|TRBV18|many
TGTGCCAGCTCACCACGGACGGTTGACGGCATTCAGTACTTC
CASSPRTVDGIQYF
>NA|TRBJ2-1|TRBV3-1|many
TGTGCCAGCAGCCAAGGACGGGCCAGCTCCTACAATGAGCAGTTCTTC
CASSQGRASSYNEQFF
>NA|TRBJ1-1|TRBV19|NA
TGTGCCAGTAGTGGGGGGGGGGATGACACTGAAGCTTTCTTT
CASSGGGDDTEAFF
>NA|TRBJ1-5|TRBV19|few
TGTGCCAGTAAGCAGACAGGCCGCAATCAGCCCCAGCATTTT
CASKQTGRNQPQHF
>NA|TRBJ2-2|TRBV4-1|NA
TGCGCCAGCAGCCAAGCAAGAAGGGGAACCGGGGAGCTGTTTTTT
CASSQARRGTGELFF
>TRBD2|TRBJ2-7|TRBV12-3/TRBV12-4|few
TGTGCCAGCAGCGCTAGCGGGATATACGAGCAGTACTTC
CASSASGIYEQYF
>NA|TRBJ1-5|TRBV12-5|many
TGTGCTAGTGGGGGAGGACAAAGCAATCAGCCCCAGCATTTT
CASGGGQSNQPQHF
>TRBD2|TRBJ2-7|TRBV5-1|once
TGCGCCAGCAGCCAGGGACTAGCGGTGTACGGGCAGTACTTC
CASSQGLAVYGQYF
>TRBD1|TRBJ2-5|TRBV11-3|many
TGTGCCAGCAGCTTAGGACAGGGGGCAGGAGAGACCCAGTACTTC
CASSLGQGAGETQYF
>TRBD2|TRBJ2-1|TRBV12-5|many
TGTGCTAGTGGTTTGGTAACTAGCGGGAGGCTGAATGAGCAGTTCTTC
CASGLVTSGRLNEQFF
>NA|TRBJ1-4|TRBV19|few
TGTGCCAGTAGTATCGGCCAGCGATACGAAAAACTGTTTTTT
CASSIGQRYEKLFF
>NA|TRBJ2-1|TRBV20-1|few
TGCAGTGCTAGACGCCTGACACATGAGCAGTTCTTC
CSARRLTHEQFF
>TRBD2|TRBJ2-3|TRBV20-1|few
TGCAGTGCTAGAATAGCGGGGGGTAATCCAACACTCGATACGCAGTATTTT
CSARIAGGNPTLDTQYF
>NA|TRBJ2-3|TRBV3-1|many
TGTGCCAGCAGCCAGGGGGGCGGGAGCCCCAGCACAGATACGCAGTATTTT
CASSQGGGSPSTDTQYF